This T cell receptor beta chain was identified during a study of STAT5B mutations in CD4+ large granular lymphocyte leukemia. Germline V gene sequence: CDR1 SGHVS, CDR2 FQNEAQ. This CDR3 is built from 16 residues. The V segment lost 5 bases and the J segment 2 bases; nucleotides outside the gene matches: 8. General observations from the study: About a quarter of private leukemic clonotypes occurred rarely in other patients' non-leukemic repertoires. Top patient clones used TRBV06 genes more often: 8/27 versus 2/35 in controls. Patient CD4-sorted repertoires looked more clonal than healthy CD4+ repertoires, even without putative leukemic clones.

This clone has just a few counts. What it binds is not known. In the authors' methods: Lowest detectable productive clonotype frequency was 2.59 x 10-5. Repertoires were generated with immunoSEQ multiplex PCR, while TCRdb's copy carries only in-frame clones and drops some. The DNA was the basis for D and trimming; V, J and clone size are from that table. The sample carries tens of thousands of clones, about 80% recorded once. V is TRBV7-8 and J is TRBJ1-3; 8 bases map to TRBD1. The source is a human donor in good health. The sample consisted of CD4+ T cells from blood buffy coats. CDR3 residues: CASSIGQGRTGNTIYF. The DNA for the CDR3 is TGTGCCAGCAGCATCGGACAGGGTCGCACTGGAAACACCATATATTTT.